The 19 T cell receptor beta chains given below trace back to one sample, sequenced in a study of blood T cell repertoires in COVID-19. Data came from immunoSEQ multiplex PCR; TCRdb stores just in-frame clones and leaves some out. The profile shows 130,000 or so clones, about 85% of them singletons. The sequenced material came from peripheral blood. The origin of the receptors is a woman in her 70s with COVID-19, enrolled during active disease.

This chain uses TRBV3-1 (or the pseudogene TRBV3-2) with TRBJ2-7, with 10 bases aligning to TRBD1. CDR1 and CDR2 (germline): LGHDT, YNNKEL (reference sequence). The CDR3 spans 16 residues. The trim removed 3 bases at V and 7 bases at J, leaving 12 bases unmatched. The CDR3 DNA sequence: TGTGCCAGCAGCCAGCCTGGGACAGGGGATCTTGGAGAGCAGTACTTC. Protein sequence: CASSQPGTGDLGEQYF.

The CDR3 region has the DNA TGCGCCAGCAGCCCGGGACAGGGAAAATACGGCGAGCAGTACTTC. Its translation: CASSPGQGKYGEQYF. This chain joins TRBV5-1 and TRBJ2-7; TRBD1 matches 9 bases. Losses at the gene ends were 4 bases for V and 6 bases for J; bases not matched to a gene: 11. This CDR3 has 15 amino acids. CDR1 is SGHRS, CDR2 YFSETQ, per germline.

The chain is built from TRBV18 and TRBJ2-3; no reliable D call. Germline CDR1 KGHSH, CDR2 LQKENI. Trimming cost V 3 bases and J 2 bases, with 15 bases left between them. CDR3 length: 16 amino acids. Here the CDR3 DNA reads TGTGCCAGCTCACCTCCCCGTCTACCCTCCACAGATACGCAGTATTTT. Protein product: CASSPPRLPSTDTQYF. Variable domain in full (rest from reference TRBV18 and TRBJ2-3): NAGVMQNPRHLVRRRGQEARLRCSPMKGHSHVYWYRQLPEEGLKFMVYLQKENIIDESGMPKERFSAEFPKEGPSILRIQQVVRGDSAAYFCASSPPRLPSTDTQYFGPGTRLTVL.

The chain carries TRBV5-1 and TRBJ1-2; 7 positions match TRBD1. With V trimmed by 0 bases and J by 5 bases, 4 bases remained unmatched. Germline V gene lookup returns CDR1 SGHRS and CDR2 YFSETQ. This CDR3 is built from 14 residues. Written as DNA, the CDR3 is TGCGCCAGCAGCTTGGAAGGGACAGTTTATGGCTACACCTTC. Translation gives CASSLEGTVYGYTF.

The chain uses TRBV7-9 and TRBJ2-7; 9 nucleotides match TRBD1. The V gene's germline CDR1 is SEHNR and CDR2 FQNEAQ (reference sequence). The CDR3 loop spans 16 amino acids. V trimming: 0 bases; J trimming: 2 bases; junction bases outside the gene matches: 5. Written as DNA, the CDR3 is TGTGCCAGCAGCTTAGCGGTCGGGACAGGGACCTACGAGCAGTACTTC. It translates to CASSLAVGTGTYEQYF.

V is TRBV12-3 or TRBV12-4 and J is TRBJ2-7; TRBD1 agrees at 7 bases. V lost 5 bases and J lost 5; bases outside the gene matches: 3. The CDR3 covers 12 residues. CDR3 in amino acids: CASSKTGNEQYF. CDR3 DNA: TGTGCCAGCAGTAAGACAGGGAACGAGCAGTACTTC.

This chain connects TRBV6-5 to TRBJ1-6; D not certain. This CDR3 spans 14 amino acids. Germline CDR1 is MNHEY and CDR2 is SVGAGI. V lost 2 bases, J lost 10 bases, and 12 bases lay in between. In DNA, the CDR3 is TGTGCCAGCAGTTACCAGGCAAAGGTCTCACCCCTCCACTTT. This gives the protein CASSYQAKVSPLHF.

This clone showed up just a few times. This chain's CDR3 is CASSQPGGGKTGELFF. The CDR3 coding sequence is TGTGCCAGCAGCCAGCCTGGCGGGGGGAAGACCGGGGAGCTGTTTTTT. The chain carries TRBV11-2 and TRBJ2-2; 8 bases align to TRBD2. The CDR3 is 16 residues long. Germline assignment: CDR1 SGHAT and CDR2 FQNNGV. V shed 5 bases, J shed 5 bases, and the junction held 10 bases outside the gene matches.

The CDR3 loop is CASSGPFRVEGNYQPQHF. CDR3 DNA: TGTGCCAGCAGCGGACCCTTCAGGGTGGAGGGGAACTATCAGCCCCAGCATTTT. This chain connects TRBV2 to TRBJ1-5; D is possibly TRBD1 (5 bases). The germline V and J ends were trimmed by 6 bases and 5 bases, with 26 bases remaining between them. CDR3 length equals 18 residues. CDR1 and CDR2 from the germline V gene are SNHLY and FYNNEI. Filled out from reference TRBV2 and TRBJ1-5, the complete variable domain reads EPEVTQTPSHQVTQMGQEVILRCVPISNHLYFYWYRQILGQKVEFLVSFYNNEISEKSEIFDDQFSVERPDGSNFTLKIRSTKLEDSAMYFCASSGPFRVEGNYQPQHFGDGTRLSIL.

The V call is TRBV5-1, the J call TRBJ2-7; 10 bases align to TRBD1. Germline assignment: CDR1 SGHRS and CDR2 YFSETQ. After removal of 0 bases from V and 1 base from J, the junction contained 4 bases not matched to a gene. This CDR3 contains 16 residues. The CDR3 spells CASSLEGTGVSYEQYF. Written as DNA, the CDR3 is TGCGCCAGCAGCTTGGAGGGGACAGGGGTGTCCTACGAGCAGTACTTC.

V gene TRBV5-4 combines with J gene TRBJ1-1; D might be TRBD1 (5 bases). Between the trimmed V and J ends, which lost 0 bases and 3 bases, there was a span of 12 bases. Germline CDR1 SGHNT, CDR2 YYREEE (reference sequence). The CDR3 extends over 15 amino acids. The CDR3 DNA sequence: TGTGCCAGCAGCTTGGCAGGGAACGTCGACACTGAAGCTTTCTTT. Protein: CASSLAGNVDTEAFF. Drawing the rest from reference TRBV5-4 and TRBJ1-1, the complete variable domain is ETGVTQSPTHLIKTRGQQVTLRCSSQSGHNTVSWYQQALGQGPQFIFQYYREEENGRGNFPPRFSGLQFPNYSSELNVNALELDDSALYLCASSLAGNVDTEAFFGQGTRLTVV.

This chain uses TRBV5-1 with TRBJ2-2, with 7 bases that match TRBD2. There are 15 residues in the CDR3. Germline lookup yields CDR1 SGHRS and CDR2 YFSETQ. V was pared by 4 bases and J by 4 bases, with 7 bases of the junction left unmatched. The CDR3 reads CASSPRGGGTGELFF. CDR3 DNA: TGCGCCAGCAGCCCGAGGGGCGGGGGCACCGGGGAGCTGTTTTTT.

The J gene is TRBJ1-6, the V gene TRBV27; D is unclear. The CDR3 totals 12 residues. V dropped 6 bases and J dropped 7 bases, with 7 bases sitting between them. CDR1 and CDR2 from the germline V gene are MNHEY and SMNVEV (reference sequence). DNA for the CDR3: TGTGCCAGCAGCACCACAAATTCACCCCTCCACTTT. This translates into CASSTTNSPLHF.

This sequence joins TRBV4-1 and TRBJ1-2; perhaps TRBD1 as D (5 bases). The CDR3 has 15 residues. Germline V lookup: CDR1 MGHRA, CDR2 YSYEKL. V was clipped by 1 base and J by 3 bases, with 12 bases between them. The CDR3 is CASSQAGEGHYGYTF. CDR3 DNA sequence: TGCGCCAGCAGCCAAGCTGGGGAGGGACACTATGGCTACACCTTC.

This chain links TRBV9 with TRBJ1-6; perhaps TRBD1 as D (5 bases). The CDR3 has 14 amino acids. Germline values: CDR1 SGDLS, CDR2 YYNGEE. Trimming left V 0 bases short and J 9 bases short, with 10 bases between. The DNA for the CDR3 is TGTGCCAGCAGCGTAGAAAGGGGCGGTTCACCCCTCCACTTT. Translating it yields CASSVERGGSPLHF.

V is TRBV7-9 and J is TRBJ2-1; TRBD2 matches at 15 bases. V dropped 5 bases and J dropped 7; count of bases not matched to a gene: 15. The CDR3 runs to 19 residues. Germline V gene data show CDR1 as SEHNR and CDR2 as FQNEAQ (reference sequence). Here the CDR3 reads CASSPDPGLAGGLRNEQFF. CDR3 coding DNA: TGTGCCAGCAGCCCCGACCCCGGACTAGCGGGGGGGTTACGGAATGAGCAGTTCTTC.

The chain recombines TRBV11-2 with TRBJ2-7; TRBD1 agrees at 7 bases. V dropped 1 base and J dropped 4; count of bases not matched to a gene: 7. The CDR3 is 15 amino acids. CDR1 is SGHAT, CDR2 FQNNGV, per germline. CDR3 loop: CASSLGQGPLYEQYF. The CDR3 DNA reads TGTGCCAGCAGCTTAGGACAGGGTCCTCTTTACGAGCAGTACTTC.

On this clone itself: Additional DNA sequences in this sample encode the identical CDR3. The rearrangement joins TRBV18 to TRBJ1-2; D unresolved. Trimming took 1 base from V and 4 from J, leaving 7 bases between them. This CDR3 spans 13 amino acids. Germline CDR1 KGHSH, CDR2 LQKENI. The CDR3 loop is CASSPLDSYGYTF. Written as DNA, the CDR3 is TGTGCCAGCTCACCACTGGACTCCTATGGCTACACCTTC.

The V and J genes are TRBV7-8 and TRBJ2-7; 14 bases fit TRBD2. Germline V gene data show CDR1 as SGHVS and CDR2 as FQNEAQ. The CDR3 runs 16 residues. V lost 5 bases and J lost 5; bases outside the gene matches: 8. The CDR3 sequence: CASSPRTSGGLNEQYF. The DNA for the CDR3 is TGTGCCAGCAGCCCCCGGACTAGCGGGGGGTTGAACGAGCAGTACTTC.